The source of this TCR beta chain is a study of T cell changes during pregnancy in multiple sclerosis. The CDR3 totals 13 residues. In germline, CDR1 is MNHNS, CDR2 SASEGT. Trimming shortened V by 6 bases and J by 5 bases, and 13 bases separated the two germline ends. TCRdb's table, derived via immunoSEQ multiplex PCR, lists solely in-frame clones and lacks some. The sample includes around 130,000 clones, about 93% of them seen just once. The input for sequencing was peripheral blood, taken before pregnancy. The source is a female donor with multiple sclerosis, enrolled in a pregnancy study. The chain links TRBV6-1 to TRBJ2-5; D is perhaps TRBD1 (5 bases). The CDR3 sequence: CASRTQGLETQYF. In DNA form, the CDR3 reads TGTGCCAGCAGGACCCAGGGTTTGGAGACCCAGTACTTC.